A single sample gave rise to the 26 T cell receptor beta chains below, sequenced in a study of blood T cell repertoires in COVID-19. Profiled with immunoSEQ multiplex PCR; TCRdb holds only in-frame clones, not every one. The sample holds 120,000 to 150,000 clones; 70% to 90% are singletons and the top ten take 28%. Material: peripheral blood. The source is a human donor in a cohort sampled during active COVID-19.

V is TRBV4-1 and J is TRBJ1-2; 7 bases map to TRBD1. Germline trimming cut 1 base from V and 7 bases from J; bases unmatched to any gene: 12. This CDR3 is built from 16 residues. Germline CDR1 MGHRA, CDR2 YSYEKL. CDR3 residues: CASSQVQGGMVFGYTF. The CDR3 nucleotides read TGCGCCAGCAGCCAAGTTCAGGGGGGTATGGTTTTTGGCTACACCTTC.

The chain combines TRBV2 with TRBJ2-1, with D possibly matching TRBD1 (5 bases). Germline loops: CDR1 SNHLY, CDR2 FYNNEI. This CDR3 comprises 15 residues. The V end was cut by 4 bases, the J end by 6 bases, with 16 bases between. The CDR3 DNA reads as TGTGCCAGCAGTGTAGAGGACACTACAACCAATGAGCAGTTCTTC. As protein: CASSVEDTTTNEQFF.

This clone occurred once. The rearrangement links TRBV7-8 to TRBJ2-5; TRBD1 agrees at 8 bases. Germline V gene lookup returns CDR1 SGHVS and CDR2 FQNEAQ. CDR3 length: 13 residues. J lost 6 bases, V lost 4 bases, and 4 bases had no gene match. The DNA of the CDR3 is TGTGCCAGCAGCTCCAGGGGGCCGAAGACCCAGTACTTC. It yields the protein CASSSRGPKTQYF.

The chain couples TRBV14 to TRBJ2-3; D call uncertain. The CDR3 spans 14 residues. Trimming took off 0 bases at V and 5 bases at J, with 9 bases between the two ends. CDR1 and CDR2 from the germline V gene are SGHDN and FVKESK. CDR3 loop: CASSQDRQVDTQYF. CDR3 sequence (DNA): TGTGCCAGCAGCCAAGATCGGCAGGTAGATACGCAGTATTTT.

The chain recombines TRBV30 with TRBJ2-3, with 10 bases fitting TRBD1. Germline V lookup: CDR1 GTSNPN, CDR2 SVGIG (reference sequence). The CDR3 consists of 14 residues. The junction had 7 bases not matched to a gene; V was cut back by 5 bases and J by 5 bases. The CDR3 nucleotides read TGTGCCTGGGGCGGACAGGGGGTAAGAGATACGCAGTATTTT. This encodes CAWGGQGVRDTQYF.

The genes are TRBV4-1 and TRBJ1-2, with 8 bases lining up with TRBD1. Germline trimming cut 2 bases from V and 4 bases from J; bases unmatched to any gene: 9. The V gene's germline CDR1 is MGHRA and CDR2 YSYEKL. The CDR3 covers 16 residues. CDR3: CASSQSSQGAFYGYTF. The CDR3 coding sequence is TGCGCCAGCAGCCAATCGTCCCAGGGGGCTTTCTATGGCTACACCTTC.

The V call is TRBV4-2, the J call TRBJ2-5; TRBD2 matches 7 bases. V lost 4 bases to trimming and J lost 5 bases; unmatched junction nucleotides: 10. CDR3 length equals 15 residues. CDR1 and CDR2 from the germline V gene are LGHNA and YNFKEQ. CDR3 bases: TGTGCCAGCAGCCCTTCCCACCTGGGAGGGGAGACCCAGTACTTC. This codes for CASSPSHLGGETQYF.

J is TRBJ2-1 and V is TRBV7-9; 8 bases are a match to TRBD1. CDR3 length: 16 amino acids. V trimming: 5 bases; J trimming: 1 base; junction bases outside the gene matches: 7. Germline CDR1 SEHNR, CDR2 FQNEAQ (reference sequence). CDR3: CASSGPGTGSYNEQFF. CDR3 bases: TGTGCCAGCAGCGGCCCCGGGACAGGTTCCTACAATGAGCAGTTCTTC.

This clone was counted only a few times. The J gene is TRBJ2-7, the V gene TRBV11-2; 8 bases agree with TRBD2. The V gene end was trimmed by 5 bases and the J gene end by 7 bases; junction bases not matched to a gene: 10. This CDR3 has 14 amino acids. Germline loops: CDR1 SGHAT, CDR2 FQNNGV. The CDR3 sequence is CASSQSTGGREQYF. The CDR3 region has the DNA TGTGCCAGCAGCCAGAGTACGGGGGGGAGGGAGCAGTACTTC.

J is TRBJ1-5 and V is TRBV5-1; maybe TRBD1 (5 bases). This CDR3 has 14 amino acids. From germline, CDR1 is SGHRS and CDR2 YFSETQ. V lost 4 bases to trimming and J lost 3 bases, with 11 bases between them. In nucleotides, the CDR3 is TGCGCCAGCAGCCCGGGGGTGGACAATCAGCCCCAGCATTTT. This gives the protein CASSPGVDNQPQHF.

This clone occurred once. The CDR3 DNA sequence: TGCGCCAGCAGCCAAGGGGGACAGGGAATCTATGGCTACACCTTC. It encodes CASSQGGQGIYGYTF. This sequence joins TRBV4-1 and TRBJ1-2; the match to TRBD1 covers 9 bases. Germline CDR1 reads MGHRA; CDR2 reads YSYEKL. The ends lost 1 base at V and 4 bases at J; junction bases unmatched: 4. The length of the CDR3 is 15 residues.

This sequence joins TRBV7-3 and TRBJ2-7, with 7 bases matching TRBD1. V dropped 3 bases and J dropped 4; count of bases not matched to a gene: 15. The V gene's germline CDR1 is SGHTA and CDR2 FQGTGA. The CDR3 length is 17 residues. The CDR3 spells CASSFRDSPRQRYEQYF. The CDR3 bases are TGTGCCAGCAGCTTCCGGGACAGTCCTCGACAACGGTACGAGCAGTACTTC.

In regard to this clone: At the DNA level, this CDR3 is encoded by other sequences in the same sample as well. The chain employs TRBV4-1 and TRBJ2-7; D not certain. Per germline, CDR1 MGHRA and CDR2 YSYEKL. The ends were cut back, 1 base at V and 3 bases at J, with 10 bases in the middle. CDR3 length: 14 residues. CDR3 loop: CASSQGSGSYEQYF. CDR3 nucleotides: TGCGCCAGCAGCCAAGGCTCAGGCAGCTACGAGCAGTACTTC.

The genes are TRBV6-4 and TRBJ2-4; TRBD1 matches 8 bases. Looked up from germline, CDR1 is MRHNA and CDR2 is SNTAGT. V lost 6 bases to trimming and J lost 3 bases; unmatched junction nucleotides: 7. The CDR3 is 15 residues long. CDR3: CASSSTGDGKNIQYF. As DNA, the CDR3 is TGTGCCAGCAGCTCGACAGGGGACGGCAAAAACATTCAGTACTTC.

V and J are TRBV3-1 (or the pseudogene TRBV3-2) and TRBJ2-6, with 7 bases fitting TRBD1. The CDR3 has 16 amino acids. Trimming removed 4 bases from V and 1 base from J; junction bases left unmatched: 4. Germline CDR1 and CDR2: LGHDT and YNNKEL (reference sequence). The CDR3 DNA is TGTGCCAGCAGCCGAGCCAGGGGGTCTGGGGCCAACGTCCTGACTTTC. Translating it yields CASSRARGSGANVLTF.

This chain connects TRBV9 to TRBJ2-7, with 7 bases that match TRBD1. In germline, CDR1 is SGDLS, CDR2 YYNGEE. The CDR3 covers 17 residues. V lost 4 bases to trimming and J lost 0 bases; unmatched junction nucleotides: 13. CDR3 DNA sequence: TGTGCCAGCAGCAGACGCTCCGGGACAGTGAGCTCCTACGAGCAGTACTTC. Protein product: CASSRRSGTVSSYEQYF.

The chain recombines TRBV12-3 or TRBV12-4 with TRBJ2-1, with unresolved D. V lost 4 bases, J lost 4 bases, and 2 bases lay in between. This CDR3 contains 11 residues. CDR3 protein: CASSSYNEQFF. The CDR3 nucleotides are TGTGCCAGCAGTTCATACAATGAGCAGTTCTTC.

CDR3 coding DNA: TGTGCCAGCAGCTTTTTAGGACAGGGGGTTAATGAAAAACTGTTTTTT. Residues: CASSFLGQGVNEKLFF. The V call is TRBV7-6, the J call TRBJ1-4, with TRBD1 identical over 10 bases. Germline loops: CDR1 SGHVS, CDR2 FNYEAQ. This CDR3 comprises 16 residues. J was trimmed by 4 bases and V by 3 bases; bases with no gene match: 5.

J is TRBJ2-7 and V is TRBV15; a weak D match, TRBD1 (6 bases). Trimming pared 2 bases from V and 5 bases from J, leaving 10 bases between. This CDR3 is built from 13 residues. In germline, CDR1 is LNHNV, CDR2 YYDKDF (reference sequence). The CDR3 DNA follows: TGTGCCACCAGCAGACAGGACAGACACGAGCAGTACTTC. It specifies CATSRQDRHEQYF.

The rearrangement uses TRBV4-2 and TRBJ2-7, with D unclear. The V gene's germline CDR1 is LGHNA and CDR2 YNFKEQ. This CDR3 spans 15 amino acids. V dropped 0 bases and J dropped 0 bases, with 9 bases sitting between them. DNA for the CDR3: TGTGCCAGCAGCCAAGAGGGTACAGTCTCCTACGAGCAGTACTTC. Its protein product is CASSQEGTVSYEQYF.

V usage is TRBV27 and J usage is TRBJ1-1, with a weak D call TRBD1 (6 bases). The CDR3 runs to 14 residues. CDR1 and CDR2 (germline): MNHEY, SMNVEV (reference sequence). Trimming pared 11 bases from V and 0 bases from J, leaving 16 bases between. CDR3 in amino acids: CASRINRVNTEAFF. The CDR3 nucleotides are TGTGCCTCCCGAATTAACAGGGTGAACACTGAAGCTTTCTTT.

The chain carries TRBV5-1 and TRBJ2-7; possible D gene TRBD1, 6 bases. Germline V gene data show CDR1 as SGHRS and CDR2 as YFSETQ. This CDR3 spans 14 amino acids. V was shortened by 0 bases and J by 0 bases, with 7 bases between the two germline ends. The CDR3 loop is CASSLVDSSYEQYF. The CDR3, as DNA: TGCGCCAGCAGCTTGGTGGACAGCTCCTACGAGCAGTACTTC.

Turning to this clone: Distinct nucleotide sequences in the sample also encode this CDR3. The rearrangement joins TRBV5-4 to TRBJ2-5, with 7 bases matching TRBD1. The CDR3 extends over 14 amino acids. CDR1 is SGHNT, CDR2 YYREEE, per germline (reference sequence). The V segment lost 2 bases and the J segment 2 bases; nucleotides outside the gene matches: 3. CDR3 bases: TGTGCCAGCAGCTTAAGACAGGGACAAGAGACCCAGTACTTC. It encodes CASSLRQGQETQYF.

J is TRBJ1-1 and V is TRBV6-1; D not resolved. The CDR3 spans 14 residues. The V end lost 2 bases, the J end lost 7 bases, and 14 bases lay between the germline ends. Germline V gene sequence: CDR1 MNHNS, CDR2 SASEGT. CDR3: CASSELAGRHEAFF. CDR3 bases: TGTGCCAGCAGTGAACTGGCAGGCCGTCATGAAGCTTTCTTT.

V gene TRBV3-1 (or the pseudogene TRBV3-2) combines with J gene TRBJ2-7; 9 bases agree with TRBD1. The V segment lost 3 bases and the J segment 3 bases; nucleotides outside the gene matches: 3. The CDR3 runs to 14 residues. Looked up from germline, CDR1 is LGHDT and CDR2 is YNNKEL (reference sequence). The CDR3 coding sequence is TGTGCCAGCAGCCAGGGACAGGGACTCTACGAGCAGTACTTC. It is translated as CASSQGQGLYEQYF.

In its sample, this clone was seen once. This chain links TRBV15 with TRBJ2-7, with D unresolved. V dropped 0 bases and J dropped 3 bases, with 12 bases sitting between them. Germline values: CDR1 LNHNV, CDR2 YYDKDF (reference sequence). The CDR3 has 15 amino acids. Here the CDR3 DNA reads TGTGCCACCAGCAGAGATTCGGGTGGAGTCTACGAGCAGTACTTC. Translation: CATSRDSGGVYEQYF.